One T cell receptor beta chain is described in this entry. The target antigen is unknown. This specimen comes from a study of early T cells in non-severe SARS-CoV-2 infection. Study as a whole: Sequencing was performed on bulk RNA from unsorted whole blood, leaving chains unpaired. Regarding the study as a whole: VDJdb matching skewed toward anti-spike CD8 responses, missing private and CD4 specificities.

Individual cDNA molecules each received unique molecular identifiers attached to them. TCRdb reprocessed the 5' RACE reads via MiXCR and lists one record per CDR3 protein. Among roughly 60,000 distinct CDR3 sequences, 10% to 15% were seen once, and the ten largest hold roughly 4.2%. The germline CDR1 and CDR2 sequences are WNHNN and SYGVQD (reference sequence). The V and J ends lost 5 bases and 11 bases, in that order; junction bases with no gene match: 8. The CDR3 extends over 13 amino acids. The receptor's source is an adult who was a healthcare worker with PCR-confirmed SARS-CoV-2 infection or an uninfected control (not recorded which). The sequenced sample was whole blood. The V call is TRBV10-1, the J call TRBJ2-3; TRBD2 agrees at 9 bases. CDR3 nucleotides: TGCGCCAGCAGTAGGACGCTAGCGGGGCAGCAGTATTTT. Encoded protein: CASSRTLAGQQYF.